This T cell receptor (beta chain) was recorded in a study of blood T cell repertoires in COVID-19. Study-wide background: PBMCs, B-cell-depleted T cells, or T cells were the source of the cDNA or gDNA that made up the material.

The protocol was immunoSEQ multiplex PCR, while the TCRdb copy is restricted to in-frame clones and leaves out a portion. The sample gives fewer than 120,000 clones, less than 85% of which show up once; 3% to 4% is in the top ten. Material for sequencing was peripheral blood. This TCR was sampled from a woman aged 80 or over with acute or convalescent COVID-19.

CDR3 protein: CASSSTSGPNQPQHF. The CDR3 bases are TGTGCCAGCAGCAGTACCTCTGGTCCCAATCAGCCCCAGCATTTT. The genes are TRBV27 and TRBJ1-5; unclear D gene. Germline V CDR1 and CDR2: MNHEY, SMNVEV (reference sequence). Deletions cut 6 bases from V and 3 bases from J, with 15 bases between. This CDR3 contains 15 residues.